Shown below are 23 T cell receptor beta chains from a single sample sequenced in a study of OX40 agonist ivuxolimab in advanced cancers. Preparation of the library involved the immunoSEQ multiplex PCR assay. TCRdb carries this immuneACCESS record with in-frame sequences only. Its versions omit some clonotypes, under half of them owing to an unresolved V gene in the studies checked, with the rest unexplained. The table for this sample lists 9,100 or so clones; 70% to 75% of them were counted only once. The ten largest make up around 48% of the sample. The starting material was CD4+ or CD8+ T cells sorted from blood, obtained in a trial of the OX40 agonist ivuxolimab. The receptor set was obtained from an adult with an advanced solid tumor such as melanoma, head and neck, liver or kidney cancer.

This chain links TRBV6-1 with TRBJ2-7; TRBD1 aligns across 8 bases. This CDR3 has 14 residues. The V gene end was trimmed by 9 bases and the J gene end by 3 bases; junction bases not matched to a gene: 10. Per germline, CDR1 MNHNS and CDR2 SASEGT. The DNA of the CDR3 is TGTGCCAGGAACACCGGGACAGGCATCTACGAGCAGTACTTC. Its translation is CARNTGTGIYEQYF.

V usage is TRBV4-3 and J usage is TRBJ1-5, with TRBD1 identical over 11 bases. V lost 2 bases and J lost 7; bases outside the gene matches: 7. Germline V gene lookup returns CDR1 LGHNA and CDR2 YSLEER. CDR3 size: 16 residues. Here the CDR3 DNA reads TGCGCCAGCAGCCAACAGGACAGGGGGCTATGGCAGCCCCAGCATTTT. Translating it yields CASSQQDRGLWQPQHF.

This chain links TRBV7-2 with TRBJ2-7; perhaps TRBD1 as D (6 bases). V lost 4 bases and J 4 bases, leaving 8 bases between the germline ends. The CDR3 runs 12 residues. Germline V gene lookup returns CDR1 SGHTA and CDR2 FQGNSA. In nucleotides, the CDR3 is TGTGCCAGCAGCTCTACAGGGTACGAGCAGTACTTC. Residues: CASSSTGYEQYF.

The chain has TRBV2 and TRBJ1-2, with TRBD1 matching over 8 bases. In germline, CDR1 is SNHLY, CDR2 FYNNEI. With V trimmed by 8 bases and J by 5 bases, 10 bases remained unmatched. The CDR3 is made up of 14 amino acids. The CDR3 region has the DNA TGTGCCAGCCGAACCCCAGGGGGCTGGTATGGCTACACCTTC. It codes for CASRTPGGWYGYTF.

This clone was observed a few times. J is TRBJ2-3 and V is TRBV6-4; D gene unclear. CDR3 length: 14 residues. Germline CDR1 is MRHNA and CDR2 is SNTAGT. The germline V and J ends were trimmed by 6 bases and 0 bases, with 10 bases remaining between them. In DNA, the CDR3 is TGTGCCAGCAGCCCCGACGACAGCACAGATACGCAGTATTTT. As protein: CASSPDDSTDTQYF.

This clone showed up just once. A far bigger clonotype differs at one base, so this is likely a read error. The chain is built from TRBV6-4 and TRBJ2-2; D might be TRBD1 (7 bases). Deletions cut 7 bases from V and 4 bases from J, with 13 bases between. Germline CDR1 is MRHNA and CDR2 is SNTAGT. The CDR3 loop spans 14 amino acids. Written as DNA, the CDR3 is TGTGCCAGCAATGTCCAGGGGGGCACCGGGGAGCTGTTTTTT. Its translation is CASNVQGGTGELFF.

The CDR3, as DNA: TGCGCCAGCAGCCAAGGACAGGCTAATCAGCCCCAGCATTTT. Its translation is CASSQGQANQPQHF. The V call is TRBV4-1, the J call TRBJ1-5; weak D call: TRBD1 (6 bases). Germline CDR1 reads MGHRA; CDR2 reads YSYEKL. This CDR3 has 14 amino acids. V was pared by 1 base and J by 4 bases, with 8 bases between.

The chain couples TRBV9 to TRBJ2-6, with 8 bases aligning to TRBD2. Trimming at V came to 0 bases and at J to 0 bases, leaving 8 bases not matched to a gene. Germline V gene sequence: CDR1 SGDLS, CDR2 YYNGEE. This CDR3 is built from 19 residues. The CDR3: CASSVAPAGANSGANVLTF. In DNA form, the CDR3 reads TGTGCCAGCAGCGTAGCCCCAGCGGGGGCCAACTCTGGGGCCAACGTCCTGACTTTC. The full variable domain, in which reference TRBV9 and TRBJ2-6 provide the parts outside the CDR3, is DSGVTQTPKHLITATGQRVTLRCSPRSGDLSVYWYQQSLDQGLQFLIQYYNGEERAKGNILERFSAQQFPDLHSELNLSSLELGDSALYFCASSVAPAGANSGANVLTFGAGSRLTVL.

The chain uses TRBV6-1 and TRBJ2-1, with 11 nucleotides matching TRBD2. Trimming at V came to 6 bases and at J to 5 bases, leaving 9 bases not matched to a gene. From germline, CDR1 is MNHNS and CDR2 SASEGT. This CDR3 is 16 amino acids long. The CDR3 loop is CASRELAGERNNEQFF. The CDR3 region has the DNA TGTGCCAGCAGGGAACTAGCGGGGGAACGAAACAATGAGCAGTTCTTC.

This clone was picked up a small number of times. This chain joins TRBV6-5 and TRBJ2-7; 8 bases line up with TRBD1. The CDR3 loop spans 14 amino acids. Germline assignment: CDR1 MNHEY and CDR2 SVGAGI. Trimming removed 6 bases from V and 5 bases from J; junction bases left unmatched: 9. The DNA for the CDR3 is TGTGCCAGCAGGCAACCGGGACAGGTCCACGAGCAGTACTTC. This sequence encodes CASRQPGQVHEQYF.

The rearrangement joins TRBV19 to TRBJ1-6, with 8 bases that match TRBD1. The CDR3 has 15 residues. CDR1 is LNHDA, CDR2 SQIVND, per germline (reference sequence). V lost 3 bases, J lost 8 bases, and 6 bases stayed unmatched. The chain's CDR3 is CASSILTGVDSPLHF. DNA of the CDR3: TGTGCCAGTAGTATTCTGACAGGGGTGGATTCACCCCTCCACTTT. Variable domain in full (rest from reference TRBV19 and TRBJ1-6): DGGITQSPKYLFRKEGQNVTLSCEQNLNHDAMYWYRQDPGQGLRLIYYSQIVNDFQKGDIAEGYSVSREKKESFPLTVTSAQKNPTAFYLCASSILTGVDSPLHFGNGTRLTVT.

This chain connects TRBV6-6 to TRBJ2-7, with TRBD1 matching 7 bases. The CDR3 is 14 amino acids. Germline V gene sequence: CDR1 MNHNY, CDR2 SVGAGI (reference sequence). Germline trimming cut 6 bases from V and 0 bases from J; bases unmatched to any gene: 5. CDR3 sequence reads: CASRQQGFSYEQYF. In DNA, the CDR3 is TGTGCCAGCAGACAACAGGGGTTCTCCTACGAGCAGTACTTC.

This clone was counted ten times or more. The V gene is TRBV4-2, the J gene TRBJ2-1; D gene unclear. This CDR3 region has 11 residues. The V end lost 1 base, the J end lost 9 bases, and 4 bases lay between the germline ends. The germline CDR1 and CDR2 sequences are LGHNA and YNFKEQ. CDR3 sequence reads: CASSQAGEQFF. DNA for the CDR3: TGTGCCAGCAGCCAAGCGGGTGAGCAGTTCTTC.

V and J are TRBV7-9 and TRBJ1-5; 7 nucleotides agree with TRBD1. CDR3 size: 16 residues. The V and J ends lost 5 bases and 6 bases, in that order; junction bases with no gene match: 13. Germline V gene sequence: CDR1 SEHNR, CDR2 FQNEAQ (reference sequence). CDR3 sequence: CASSPADREHGQPQHF. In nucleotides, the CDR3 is TGTGCCAGCAGCCCGGCCGACAGGGAGCACGGTCAGCCCCAGCATTTT.

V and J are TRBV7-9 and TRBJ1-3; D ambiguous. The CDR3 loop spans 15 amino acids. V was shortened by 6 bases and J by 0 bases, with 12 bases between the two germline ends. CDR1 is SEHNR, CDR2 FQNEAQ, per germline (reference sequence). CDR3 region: CASSAGPGSGNTIYF. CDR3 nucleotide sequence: TGTGCCAGCAGTGCCGGACCGGGCTCTGGAAACACCATATATTTT. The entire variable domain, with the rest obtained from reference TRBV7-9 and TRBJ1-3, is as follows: DTGVSQNPRHKITKRGQNVTFRCDPISEHNRLYWYRQTLGQGPEFLTYFQNEAQLEKSRLLSDRFSAERPKGSFSTLEIQRTEQGDSAMYLCASSAGPGSGNTIYFGEGSWLTVV.

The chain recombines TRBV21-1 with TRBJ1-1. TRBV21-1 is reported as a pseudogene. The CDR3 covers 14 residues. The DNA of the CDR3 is TGTGCCAGCAGCTCACGACCCCGGACGGACGAAGCTTTCTTT. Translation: CASSSRPRTDEAFF.

CDR3 sequence reads: CATSRGYLMNTEAFF. In nucleotides, the CDR3 is TGTGCCACCAGCAGAGGGTACCTCATGAACACTGAAGCTTTCTTT. The gene calls are TRBV15 and TRBJ1-1; the D is unclear. Germline V gives CDR1 LNHNV, CDR2 YYDKDF (reference sequence). The CDR3 runs 15 residues. Deletions cut 1 base from V and 0 bases from J, with 9 bases between.

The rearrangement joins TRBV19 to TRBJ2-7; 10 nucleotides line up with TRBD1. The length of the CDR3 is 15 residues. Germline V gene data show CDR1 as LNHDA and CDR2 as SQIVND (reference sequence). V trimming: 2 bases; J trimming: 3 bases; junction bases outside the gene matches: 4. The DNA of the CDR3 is TGTGCCAGTAGTATAAAGGACAGGGGGAACTACGAGCAGTACTTC. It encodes CASSIKDRGNYEQYF.

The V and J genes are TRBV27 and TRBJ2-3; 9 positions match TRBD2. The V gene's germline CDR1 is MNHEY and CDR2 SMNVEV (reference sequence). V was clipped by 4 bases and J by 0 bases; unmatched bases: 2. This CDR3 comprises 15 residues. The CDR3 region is CASSWTSASTDTQYF. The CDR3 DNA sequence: TGTGCCAGCAGTTGGACTAGCGCTAGCACAGATACGCAGTATTTT.

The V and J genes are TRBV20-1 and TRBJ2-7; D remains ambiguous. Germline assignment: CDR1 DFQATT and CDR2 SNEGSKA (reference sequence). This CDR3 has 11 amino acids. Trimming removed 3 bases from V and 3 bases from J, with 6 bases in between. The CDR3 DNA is TGCAGTGCTAGGGATGACTACGAGCAGTACTTC. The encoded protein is CSARDDYEQYF.

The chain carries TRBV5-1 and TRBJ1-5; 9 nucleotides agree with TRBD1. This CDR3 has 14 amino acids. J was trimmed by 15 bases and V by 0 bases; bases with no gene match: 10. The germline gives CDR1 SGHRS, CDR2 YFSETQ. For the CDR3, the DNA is TGCGCCAGCAGCTTGGACAGGGGGCCCACTTTTTGGCATTTT. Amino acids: CASSLDRGPTFWHF.

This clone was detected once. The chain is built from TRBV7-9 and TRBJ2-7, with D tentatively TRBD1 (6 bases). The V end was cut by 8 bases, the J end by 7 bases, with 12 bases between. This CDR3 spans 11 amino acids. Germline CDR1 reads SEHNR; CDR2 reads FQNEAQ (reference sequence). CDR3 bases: TGTGCCAGCGGGACAAGGTTGGAGCAGTACTTC. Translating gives CASGTRLEQYF.

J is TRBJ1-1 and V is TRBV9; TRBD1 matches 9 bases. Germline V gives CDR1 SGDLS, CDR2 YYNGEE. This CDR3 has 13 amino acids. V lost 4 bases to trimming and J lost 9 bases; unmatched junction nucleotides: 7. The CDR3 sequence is CASSPTGTGKAFF. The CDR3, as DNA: TGTGCCAGCAGCCCTACCGGGACAGGGAAAGCTTTCTTT.